The clone carrying this T cell receptor (beta chain) was detected a few times. Its antigen is unidentified. Based on CD45RO/CCR7/CD25/CD127/CD95/CD27, CD4+ regulatory, stem cell-like memory, naive and central memory cells were sorted. The sample belongs to a study of beta chain features in type 1 diabetes. General study results and limits: The study found that naive, central memory and Treg TCRB repertoires appeared more similar in patients than in healthy donors.

This CDR3 has 17 residues. V lost 4 bases to trimming and J lost 5 bases; unmatched junction nucleotides: 12. Germline CDR1 is SGHTA and CDR2 is FQGNSA. TCRB transcripts that were expressed got sequenced, as all of the isolated RNA had been reverse transcribed. Deep immunoSEQ sequencing covered naive, central memory and regulatory T cell samples. TCRdb keeps only in-frame clones here, not all; method: immunoSEQ multiplex PCR. In the table there are approximately 300,000 clones, approximately 10% of which are singletons. The TCR was taken from a woman younger than 45 in good health. The sample was naive CD4+ T cells from blood. The V and J genes are TRBV7-2 and TRBJ2-7, with 12 bases identical to TRBD2. CDR3 sequence: CASSSRRLAGGPNEQYF. CDR3 DNA: TGTGCCAGCAGCTCCCGGAGGCTAGCGGGAGGGCCAAACGAGCAGTACTTC.